This TCR beta chain stems from a study of early T cells in non-severe SARS-CoV-2 infection (dated by TCRdb to the early 2020s). For the study in its entirety: Because TCR sequencing relied on bulk RNA taken from unsorted whole blood, pairing of alpha and beta chains was not possible.

A case-control design nested within a healthcare worker cohort in London, UK, was used, with weekly nasopharyngeal swab PCR tests and blood sampling performed. Healthcare workers were enrolled in the week of the UK lockdown, from 23 to 31 March 2020, and were followed every week for up to roughly 15 weeks. Library creation used 5' RACE. The reads were generated on a NextSeq 500. Unique molecular identifiers were attached to individual cDNA molecules in the TCR library protocol so that sequencing error and PCR bias could be corrected. TCR alpha and beta chains were both sequenced, and the abundances of alpha and beta sequences in each sample were closely correlated with each other. Per the original workflow: Decombinator V4 was used to annotate TCR sequences for V gene, J gene and CDR3. Expanded TCRs were defined as changing significantly between any two time points under a Poisson model with p below 0.0001. TCR abundances were normalised to the total number of TCRs sequenced per sample and expressed as counts per million. TRAV1-2 paired with TRAJ12, TRAJ20 or TRAJ33 defined MAIT TCRs, while TRAV10 paired with TRAJ18 defined iNKT TCRs. VDJdb, accessed on 1 November 2021, was searched for TCRs annotated for CMV, EBV and SARS-CoV-2, and TCRs annotated for more than one antigen were excluded. TCRdb reanalyzed the raw reads on its own, using fastp at Q25 for trimming and MiXCR for clone calling, and kept in-frame beta chains. Rows matching on CDR3 protein sequence are summarized as one entry with the most common DNA and genes. The V and J calls follow TCRdb's processing rather than the paper's. A total of about 67,000 distinct CDR3 sequences appear in this sample, less than 12% of them only once. Together, the top ten hold around 15% of the sample.

This clonotype was picked up a small number of times. There is no known antigen for this receptor. Qualities for individual bases were not recorded, and no much larger clone is one base off. Overall study results and their limits: VDJdb matching was skewed toward anti-spike CD8 responses and likely underestimated virus-specific expansions by missing private and CD4 specificities.

Per the germline V gene, MNHEY is the CDR1 and SVGEGT is the CDR2. The V and J ends are trimmed by 0 bases and 0 bases, leaving 19 bases between them. Taken from cysteine to phenylalanine, the CDR3 has 19 residues. Just CDR3 DNA is preserved here, 57 bases in frame from base 1. The chain is made from TRBV6-2 or TRBV6-3 and TRBJ2-3; the D region possibly corresponds to TRBD2 (6 bases align). Material: whole blood, obtained at baseline. The origin of this receptor is an adult who was a healthcare worker with PCR-confirmed SARS-CoV-2 infection or an uninfected control (not recorded which). The DNA reads as follows: TGTGCCAGCAGTTACTCGATCGGTAGCGGAGATCTTAGCACAGATACGCAGTATTTT. This is translated as CASSYSIGSGDLSTDTQYF.